One and the same sample provided the 8 T cell receptor beta chains below, sequenced in a study of tumor and adjacent non-tumor tissue in lung cancer. This sample's RNA came from whole unsorted tissue. More than 3 cm separated this lung sample from the edge of the tumor. The library came from three nested PCR rounds adapted from ARM-PCR protocols. From the multiplex PCR reads, TCRdb called clonotypes with MiXCR, one entry per CDR3 protein. The sample consists of approximately 100,000 distinct CDR3 sequences, around 57% of them appearing once. The sequenced material came from distant non-tumor lung tissue. The receptors stem from a man between 60 and 75 years old with non-small cell lung cancer.

Note on this clonotype: The CDR3 ends on some other residue instead of the conserved phenylalanine or tryptophan, so this is likely a read error. This chain uses TRBV12-3 or TRBV12-4 with TRBJ1-5; a weak D match, TRBD1 (6 bases). This CDR3 is 13 amino acids long. CDR3: CTSRTESNQPQHI. The DNA of the CDR3 is TGTACCAGCAGGACAGAAAGCAATCAGCCCCAGCATATT.

This clonotype was counted many times. The chain uses TRBV6-4 and TRBJ2-3, with D tentatively TRBD1 or TRBD2 (6 bases each). CDR1 and CDR2 from the germline V gene are MRHNA and SNTAGT. V lost 5 bases, J lost 2 bases, and 11 bases lay in between. CDR3 length equals 14 residues. This CDR3 reads CASSLGGNTDTQYF. The CDR3 nucleotides read TGTGCCAGCAGTCTCGGGGGCAACACAGATACGCAGTATTTT.

Notes on this clonotype: Sequence at one end of the junction differs from germline and may be a read error. The V and J genes are TRBV12-3 or TRBV12-4 and TRBJ1-5; no definite D call. The CDR3 extends over 14 amino acids. The CDR3 nucleotides read TGTCCCAGCAGCCCCGGCGGAACCTATCTGCCCCAGCATTTT. It codes for CPSSPGGTYLPQHF.

In the case of this clonotype: A read error may explain this, as a much larger clone is one base away. The chain recombines TRBV29-1 with TRBJ1-1, with TRBD1 as a possible D gene (5 bases). V lost 6 bases to trimming and J lost 5 bases, with 16 bases between them. The CDR3 extends over 13 amino acids. The germline CDR1 and CDR2 sequences are SQVTM and ANQGSEA. The CDR3 coding sequence is TGCAGCGTCGCCGACAGTATCGGAACTGAAGCTTTCTTT. Its protein is CSVADSIGTEAFF.

The chain uses TRBV7-3 and TRBJ2-1; 9 nucleotides agree with TRBD1. With 6 bases clipped from V and 5 bases from J, the junction kept 11 bases outside the gene matches. The CDR3 length is 16 residues. Germline CDR1 is SGHTA and CDR2 is FQGTGA. The chain's CDR3 is CASSPLGQGLDNEQFF. The DNA of the CDR3 is TGTGCCAGCAGTCCCCTGGGACAGGGTTTGGACAATGAGCAGTTCTTC.

A word on this clonotype: A read error may account for a junction end that differs from germline. The CDR3 nucleotides are TGTAACGTTATCAGGGGGTCCAGTGAGCAGTTCTTC. Translated, it gives CNVIRGSSEQFF. The V and J genes are TRBV29-1 and TRBJ2-1; 7 nucleotides match TRBD1. Germline V lookup: CDR1 SQVTM, CDR2 ANQGSEA. This CDR3 comprises 12 residues.

The chain couples TRBV11-1 to TRBJ2-7; D uncertain. Trimming took 8 bases from V and 2 from J, leaving 16 bases between them. CDR3 length equals 14 residues. Germline CDR1 SGHAT, CDR2 FQDESV (reference sequence). CDR3 coding DNA: TGTGCCAGCCGCTCTCACGGCGGCGCCTACGAGCAGTACTTC. Its protein product is CASRSHGGAYEQYF.

Points on this clonotype: Sequence at one end of the junction differs from germline and may be a read error. The chain combines TRBV11-3 with TRBJ2-1; possible D gene TRBD2, 6 bases. The CDR3 is 15 residues long. Germline V gives CDR1 SGHNT, CDR2 YENEEA. In DNA form, the CDR3 reads TGTGACAGCAGCTTAGAAGAGGGAGGATGGAATGAGCAGTTCTTT. This translates into CDSSLEEGGWNEQFF.